This is a list of T cell receptor beta chains from one sample in a study of OX40 agonist ivuxolimab in advanced cancers. Sequencing used immunoSEQ multiplex PCR; TCRdb keeps in-frame clones, though not all of them. The sample includes just under 95,000 clones, 87% of them seen just once. The specimen was CD4+ or CD8+ T cells sorted from blood, collected in a trial of the OX40 agonist ivuxolimab. The receptors shown here come from an adult with an advanced solid tumor such as melanoma, head and neck, liver or kidney cancer. Both conserved end residues are part of each CDR3. The order of the fields is CDR3 protein, CDR3 DNA, D gene, J gene, V gene, clone size. A D gene is named only where the DNA matches it firmly. Size is stated for part of the rows, as once, few or many counts, or as a class when the clone is expanded.

CDR3aa: CASTTPGGGRETQYF
CDR3nt: TGTGCCAGCACCACACCGGGGGGGGGTCGAGAGACCCAGTACTTC
d_gene: TRBD2
j_gene: TRBJ2-5
v_gene: TRBV25-1
abundance: -

CDR3aa: CASSLGLAGGLPHGETQYF
CDR3nt: TGCGCCAGCAGCTTGGGCTTAGCGGGGGGACTGCCCCATGGGGAGACCCAGTACTTC
d_gene: TRBD2
j_gene: TRBJ2-5
v_gene: TRBV5-1
abundance: -

CDR3aa: CASTWEVGNSPLHF
CDR3nt: TGTGCCAGTACGTGGGAGGTCGGGAATTCACCCCTCCACTTT
d_gene: -
j_gene: TRBJ1-6
v_gene: TRBV19
abundance: -

CDR3aa: CASSDQGGAGNTIYF
CDR3nt: TGTGCCAGTAGTGACCAGGGAGGCGCTGGAAACACCATATATTTT
d_gene: -
j_gene: TRBJ1-3
v_gene: TRBV19
abundance: -

CDR3aa: CASSLAQMNTEAFF
CDR3nt: TGTGCCAGCAGCTTAGCCCAGATGAACACTGAAGCTTTCTTT
d_gene: -
j_gene: TRBJ1-1
v_gene: TRBV11-2
abundance: -

CDR3aa: CASSRDRNSPLHF
CDR3nt: TGTGCCAGCAGCCGGGACAGGAATTCACCCCTCCACTTT
d_gene: TRBD1
j_gene: TRBJ1-6
v_gene: TRBV6-6
abundance: -

CDR3aa: CASSYSVNSYEQYF
CDR3nt: TGTGCCAGCAGTTACTCGGTCAACTCCTACGAGCAGTACTTC
d_gene: -
j_gene: TRBJ2-7
v_gene: TRBV6-5
abundance: -

CDR3aa: CASSLITGTLETQYF
CDR3nt: TGTGCCAGCAGCTTAATTACAGGGACCCTAGAGACCCAGTACTTC
d_gene: -
j_gene: TRBJ2-5
v_gene: TRBV7-2
abundance: -

CDR3aa: CASSSTNYGYTF
CDR3nt: TGTGCCAGCAGTTCTACAAACTATGGCTACACCTTC
d_gene: -
j_gene: TRBJ1-2
v_gene: TRBV27
abundance: -

CDR3aa: CASSTDRDWSYGYTF
CDR3nt: TGTGCCAGCAGCACGGACAGGGATTGGAGCTATGGCTACACCTTC
d_gene: TRBD1
j_gene: TRBJ1-2
v_gene: TRBV5-8
abundance: -

CDR3aa: CASSYGVYVAGELFF
CDR3nt: TGTGCCAGCAGTTACGGGGTGTATGTGGCCGGGGAGCTGTTTTTT
d_gene: -
j_gene: TRBJ2-2
v_gene: TRBV6-5
abundance: -

CDR3aa: CASSYSLGNYNSPLHF
CDR3nt: TGTGCCAGCAGTTATTCCCTGGGCAACTATAATTCACCCCTCCACTTT
d_gene: -
j_gene: TRBJ1-6
v_gene: TRBV6-5
abundance: -

CDR3aa: CASSHRQGPSYRPYEQYF
CDR3nt: TGCGCCAGCAGTCACAGACAGGGCCCTTCATACCGACCCTACGAGCAGTACTTC
d_gene: TRBD1
j_gene: TRBJ2-7
v_gene: TRBV23-1
abundance: once

CDR3aa: CASSSDRNQPQHF
CDR3nt: TGTGCCAGCAGCTCCGACAGGAATCAGCCCCAGCATTTT
d_gene: -
j_gene: TRBJ1-5
v_gene: TRBV7-9
abundance: few

CDR3aa: CASSLWVAADYNSPLHF
CDR3nt: TGTGCCAGCAGTTTATGGGTGGCAGCCGACTATAATTCACCCCTCCACTTT
d_gene: -
j_gene: TRBJ1-6
v_gene: TRBV27
abundance: -

CDR3aa: CSVDSLTEAFF
CDR3nt: TGCAGCGTTGACAGTCTCACTGAAGCTTTCTTT
d_gene: -
j_gene: TRBJ1-1
v_gene: TRBV29-1
abundance: -

CDR3aa: CASSLTGGVDTQYF
CDR3nt: TGTGCCAGCAGCTTGACAGGGGGCGTAGATACGCAGTATTTT
d_gene: TRBD1
j_gene: TRBJ2-3
v_gene: TRBV7-4
abundance: -

CDR3aa: CAWITVRGRGYNEQFF
CDR3nt: TGTGCCTGGATTACGGTCAGGGGGCGGGGCTACAATGAGCAGTTCTTC
d_gene: TRBD1
j_gene: TRBJ2-1
v_gene: TRBV30
abundance: -

CDR3aa: CASSQDVGQGNEKLFF
CDR3nt: TGTGCCAGCAGCCAAGATGTGGGACAGGGGAATGAAAAACTGTTTTTT
d_gene: TRBD1
j_gene: TRBJ1-4
v_gene: TRBV14
abundance: -

CDR3aa: CASSFGGLLGSTEAFF
CDR3nt: TGTGCCAGCAGCTTTGGGGGTCTCCTCGGGAGCACTGAAGCTTTCTTT
d_gene: -
j_gene: TRBJ1-1
v_gene: TRBV7-2
abundance: -

CDR3aa: CASSYTGASTDTQYF
CDR3nt: TGTGCCAGCAGCTACACGGGGGCATCGACAGATACGCAGTATTTT
d_gene: -
j_gene: TRBJ2-3
v_gene: TRBV6-5
abundance: -

CDR3aa: CASSRAGSLSYEQYF
CDR3nt: TGTGCCAGCAGTCGGGCAGGGAGCTTAAGCTACGAGCAGTACTTC
d_gene: -
j_gene: TRBJ2-7
v_gene: TRBV6-5
abundance: -

CDR3aa: CASSNLGRDRGDNEQFF
CDR3nt: TGTGCCAGCAGCAACCTGGGCCGGGACAGGGGGGACAATGAGCAGTTCTTC
d_gene: TRBD1
j_gene: TRBJ2-1
v_gene: TRBV5-6
abundance: -

CDR3aa: CASSLVPFYEQYF
CDR3nt: TGCGCCAGCAGCTTGGTCCCGTTCTACGAGCAGTACTTC
d_gene: -
j_gene: TRBJ2-7
v_gene: TRBV5-1
abundance: -

CDR3aa: CARPGERNGYTF
CDR3nt: TGCGCCAGGCCGGGGGAAAGAAATGGCTACACCTTC
d_gene: -
j_gene: TRBJ1-2
v_gene: TRBV23-1
abundance: -

CDR3aa: CASSVGTAQETQYF
CDR3nt: TGTGCCAGCAGCGTCGGGACAGCGCAAGAGACCCAGTACTTC
d_gene: TRBD1
j_gene: TRBJ2-5
v_gene: TRBV9
abundance: -

CDR3aa: CASSFSGGGRNTEAFF
CDR3nt: TGTGCCAGCAGCTTCAGTGGTGGCGGGAGGAACACTGAAGCTTTCTTT
d_gene: -
j_gene: TRBJ1-1
v_gene: TRBV9
abundance: -

CDR3aa: CASVEGNIQYF
CDR3nt: TGTGCCAGCGTAGAGGGGAACATTCAGTACTTC
d_gene: -
j_gene: TRBJ2-4
v_gene: TRBV6-5
abundance: -

CDR3aa: CASSLGVGVAGAQETQYF
CDR3nt: TGCGCCAGCAGCTTGGGCGTAGGGGTGGCGGGGGCCCAAGAGACCCAGTACTTC
d_gene: -
j_gene: TRBJ2-5
v_gene: TRBV5-1
abundance: -

CDR3aa: CASSIYDTEAFF
CDR3nt: TGTGCCAGTAGTATATATGACACTGAAGCTTTCTTT
d_gene: -
j_gene: TRBJ1-1
v_gene: TRBV19
abundance: -